This record concerns one T cell receptor (beta chain) sequence. The protocol was immunoSEQ multiplex PCR, while the TCRdb copy is restricted to in-frame clones and leaves out a portion. The sample includes tens of thousands of clones, 95% to 98% of them seen just once. This entry belongs to a study of technical replicates of blood from a handful of donors. The CDR3 has 15 amino acids. The V call is TRBV1, the J call TRBJ1-2. TRBV1 corresponds to a pseudogene. The sequenced sample was T cells isolated from PBMCs. This clonotype was sampled from a human donor in good health. The CDR3: CTSRPGGSETDGYTF. The CDR3 coding sequence is TGCACCAGCCGCCCTGGAGGGTCCGAGACAGATGGCTACACCTTC.